Listed below are T cell receptor beta chains from one sample, sequenced in a study of blood T cell repertoires in COVID-19. Using immunoSEQ multiplex PCR, the repertoire was profiled, and TCRdb retains in-frame clones only, with some absent. The repertoire consists of about 76,000 clones, with 60% to 80% occurring once and the leading ten covering roughly 12%. Sample: peripheral blood. These receptors were obtained from a human donor in a cohort sampled during active COVID-19. Both conserved end residues are part of each CDR3. The D gene is left open where the match is weak. Expanded clones are given a class, and other clones once, few, many or no size at all.

clone_size	v_call	d_call	j_call	cdr3_nt	cdr3_aa
-	TRBV11-3	-	TRBJ2-2	TGTGCCAGCAGCCCGGGACACTTGAACACCGGGGAGCTGTTTTTT	CASSPGHLNTGELFF
few	TRBV5-1	-	TRBJ2-1	TGCGCCAGCAGCTTGGGACAGTACAATGAGCAGTTCTTC	CASSLGQYNEQFF
-	TRBV6-5	-	TRBJ1-6	TGTGCCAGCAGTTCCGGAGGGCCACCCCTCCACTTT	CASSSGGPPLHF
-	TRBV6-5	-	TRBJ2-3	TGTGCCAGCAGCCCGAGGACAGATACGCAGTATTTT	CASSPRTDTQYF
-	TRBV19	-	TRBJ2-6	TGTGCCAGTAGTTACCCAGGCTCTGGGGCCAACGTCCTGACTTTC	CASSYPGSGANVLTF
once	TRBV7-9	-	TRBJ2-1	TGTGCCAGCATCTCCACCAGAGGACTGTACAATGAGCAGTTCTTC	CASISTRGLYNEQFF
once	TRBV5-8	-	TRBJ2-7	TGTGCCAGCAACTCAGCTAACCCACACCCCGGAGCGGGCGAGCAGTACTTC	CASNSANPHPGAGEQYF
-	TRBV18	-	TRBJ1-1	TGTGCCAGCTCACAAAGTCCGGGGGTTCATGAAGCTTTCTTT	CASSQSPGVHEAFF
-	TRBV6-5	TRBD1	TRBJ1-1	TGTGCCAGCAGTTACTCTGAGGGGGCGGGCGCTTTCTTT	CASSYSEGAGAFF
-	TRBV11-2	-	TRBJ1-1	TGTGCCAGCAGCTCCAGCGGGGGGTTCAGCCGAGTCGAAGCTTTCTTT	CASSSSGGFSRVEAFF
-	TRBV7-3	TRBD1	TRBJ2-1	TGTGCCAGCAGTCCTAACTCGGGACAGGGGGCTACGAGTGGGCAGTTCTTC	CASSPNSGQGATSGQFF
-	TRBV6-5	-	TRBJ2-1	TGTGCCAGCAGTTACTCGAACAAGCGGAACTACAATGAGCAGTTCTTC	CASSYSNKRNYNEQFF
-	TRBV9	TRBD1	TRBJ1-6	TGTGCCAGCAGCGTGACAGGGAGTAATTCACCCCTCCACTTT	CASSVTGSNSPLHF
-	TRBV7-2	-	TRBJ1-5	TGTGCCAGCAGCTTACAGGGATCCAATCAGCCCCAGCATTTT	CASSLQGSNQPQHF
-	TRBV11-3	-	TRBJ2-7	TGTGCCAGCAGCTTAGTGTCGAGCTCCTACGAGCAGTACTTC	CASSLVSSSYEQYF
-	TRBV25-1	-	TRBJ1-4	TGTGCCAGCAGTGAGACGGCCGCAACTAAGGATGAAAAACTGTTTTTT	CASSETAATKDEKLFF
few	TRBV12-3/TRBV12-4	-	TRBJ1-5	TGTGCCAGCAGTCCGGGAAGACAGCCCCAGCATTTT	CASSPGRQPQHF
-	TRBV7-3	TRBD1	TRBJ2-7	TGTGCCAGCAGCCCGGACAGGGGCTACGAGCAGTACTTC	CASSPDRGYEQYF
few	TRBV7-2	TRBD2	TRBJ2-5	TGTGCCAGCAGTCAAGCCCTAGCGGGGGCCTACGGAGGAGAGACCCAGTACTTC	CASSQALAGAYGGETQYF
-	TRBV5-4	-	TRBJ2-5	TGTGCCAGCAGCACCGGGACTCTTGTCGGGGAGACCCAGTACTTC	CASSTGTLVGETQYF
-	TRBV19	-	TRBJ1-4	TGTGCCAGTAGTCCCAACCGAGACAGTGCAACTAATGAAAAACTGTTTTTT	CASSPNRDSATNEKLFF
-	TRBV5-1	-	TRBJ1-1	TGCGCCAGCACCGGACGATCGGGGACTGAAGCTTTCTTT	CASTGRSGTEAFF